This is a list of T cell receptor beta chains from one sample in a study of OX40 agonist ivuxolimab in advanced cancers. The data were produced by immunoSEQ multiplex PCR, yet TCRdb's version contains in-frame clones alone and is incomplete. The profile shows 85,000 to 90,000 clones, around 85% of them singletons. The specimen was CD4+ or CD8+ T cells sorted from blood, collected in a trial of the OX40 agonist ivuxolimab. All receptors come from an adult with an advanced solid tumor such as melanoma, head and neck, liver or kidney cancer. Each CDR3 is given with its conserved first and last residue. Fields, in order: V gene, D gene, clone size, J gene, CDR3 DNA, CDR3 protein. D genes are given only for firm matches. Clone size is stated in some rows and not others, as once, few, many or a class when expanded.

TRBV5-4	TRBD2	once	TRBJ2-1	TGTGCCAGCAGACTGGATGCGGGGGGAGGATTAGAGCAGTTCTTC	CASRLDAGGGLEQFF
TRBV6-4	TRBD2	.	TRBJ2-2	TGTGCCAGCAGTCGTCAAGCGGGGGATAACACCGGGGAGCTGTTTTTT	CASSRQAGDNTGELFF
TRBV6-5	.	.	TRBJ1-6	TGTGCCAGCAGTTACAGCCCGGGACGGAATAATTCACCCCTCCACTTT	CASSYSPGRNNSPLHF
TRBV28	.	once	TRBJ1-2	TGTGCCAGCAGTTTATATTCCAGATCGAGGAACTATGGCTACACCTTC	CASSLYSRSRNYGYTF
TRBV2	TRBD1	.	TRBJ1-4	TGTGCCAGCACCCGGGGAGGGACAGGGGTTGAAAAACTGTTTTTT	CASTRGGTGVEKLFF
TRBV11-2	.	.	TRBJ2-7	TGTGCCAGCACCTCCGGGGGAAAGTCCTCCTACGAGCAGTACTTC	CASTSGGKSSYEQYF
TRBV4-1	.	.	TRBJ1-2	TGCGCCAGCAGCCAAGATCGGGCAGGGGCCTCGATTGGCTACACCTTC	CASSQDRAGASIGYTF
TRBV5-4	TRBD1	.	TRBJ1-1	TGTGCCAGCAGCATAACAGGGGAAACTGAAGCTTTCTTT	CASSITGETEAFF
TRBV18	.	.	TRBJ2-2	TGTGCCAGCTCACCCCGCACCGGGGAGCTGTTTTTT	CASSPRTGELFF
TRBV9	TRBD1	.	TRBJ2-5	TGTGCCAGCGCTGTAACCACCGGGACAGTCCAAGAGACCCAGTACTTC	CASAVTTGTVQETQYF
TRBV7-9	.	.	TRBJ2-1	TGTGCCAGCAGCTTACGTGGGGGGTTAGCGAGCAATGAGCAGTTCTTC	CASSLRGGLASNEQFF
TRBV28	.	once	TRBJ1-2	TGTGCCAGCAGTTTAGGGAGGCGAAATGGCTACACCTTC	CASSLGRRNGYTF
TRBV19	TRBD1	.	TRBJ1-5	TGTGCCAGTAGTATAGTTTGGGACAGGGGGCGAGTTGGTAATCAGCCCCAGCATTTT	CASSIVWDRGRVGNQPQHF
TRBV6-5	.	.	TRBJ2-7	TGTGCCAGCAGTTACTCCTACGACGCGTCTCGGTACTTC	CASSYSYDASRYF
TRBV5-8	TRBD2	.	TRBJ2-7	TGTGCCTCACCGGGACTAGCCTACGAGCAGTACTTC	CASPGLAYEQYF
TRBV14	.	few	TRBJ2-5	TGTGCCAGCAGCGAAGGGGGTCTCGCAAGGACCCAGTACTTC	CASSEGGLARTQYF
TRBV11-2	.	.	TRBJ1-2	TGTGCCAGCAGCTTAGACCCCCAGGTACTTTATGGCTACACCTTC	CASSLDPQVLYGYTF